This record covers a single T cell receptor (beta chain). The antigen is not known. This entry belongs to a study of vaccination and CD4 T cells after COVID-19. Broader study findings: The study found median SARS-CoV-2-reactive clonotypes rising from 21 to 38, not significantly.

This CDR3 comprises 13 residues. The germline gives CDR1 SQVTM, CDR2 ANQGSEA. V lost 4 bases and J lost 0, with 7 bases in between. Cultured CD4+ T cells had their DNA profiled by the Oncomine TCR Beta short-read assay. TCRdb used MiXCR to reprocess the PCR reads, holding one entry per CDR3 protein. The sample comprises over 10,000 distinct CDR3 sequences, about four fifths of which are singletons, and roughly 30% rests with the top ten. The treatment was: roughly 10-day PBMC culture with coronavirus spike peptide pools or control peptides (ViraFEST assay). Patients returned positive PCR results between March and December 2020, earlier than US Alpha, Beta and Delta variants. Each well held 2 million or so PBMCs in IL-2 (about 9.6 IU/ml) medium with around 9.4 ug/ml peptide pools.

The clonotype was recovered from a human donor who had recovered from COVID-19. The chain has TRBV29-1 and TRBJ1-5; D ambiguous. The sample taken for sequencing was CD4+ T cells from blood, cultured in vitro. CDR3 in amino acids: CSVVQDSNQPQHF. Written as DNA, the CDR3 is TGCAGCGTTGTTCAGGATAGCAATCAGCCCCAGCATTTT.